Listed below are T cell receptor beta chains from one sample, sequenced in a study of T cells in Graves' hyperthyroidism and ophthalmopathy. TCRdb itself ran the multiplex PCR reads through MiXCR, one entry per CDR3 protein. The table includes hundreds of thousands of distinct CDR3 sequences, over 40% detected once. What was sequenced was peripheral blood or thyroid tissue (not recorded which). Receptors were obtained from an adult man with Graves' disease, either hyperthyroidism or ophthalmopathy (not recorded which). Both conserved end residues are part of each CDR3. The order of the fields is J gene, D gene, clone size, V gene, CDR3 protein, CDR3 DNA. The D gene is left open where the match is weak. Part of the rows lack a size; the others show once, few, many or a class for expanded clones.

>TRBJ1-4|TRBD1|-|TRBV11-1
CASRKDREGVQEKLFF
TGTGCCAGCAGGAAAGACAGGGAAGGGGTGCAAGAAAAACTGTTTTTT
>TRBJ1-1|TRBD1|few|TRBV7-9
CASIRDRGNTEAFF
TGTGCCAGCATCCGGGACAGGGGGAACACTGAAGCTTTCTTT
>TRBJ1-1|-|-|TRBV24-1
CATSDLTGYGAFF
TGTGCCACCAGTGATTTGACAGGGTATGGAGCTTTCTTT
>TRBJ2-2|-|-|TRBV9
CASSEGTGELFF
TGTGCCAGCAGCGAAGGGACAGGGGAGCTGTTTTTT
>TRBJ1-2|-|-|TRBV5-1
CASSLANRNYGYTF
TGCGCCAGCAGCTTGGCCAACCGAAACTATGGCTACACCTTC
>TRBJ2-7|TRBD2|many|TRBV7-9
CASSPPTSGPGTYEQYF
TGTGCCAGCAGCCCGCCTACTAGCGGACCCGGGACTTACGAGCAGTACTTC
>TRBJ1-4|-|-|TRBV7-9
CASSKDPGLNREKLFF
TGTGCCAGCAGCAAAGATCCGGGCCTAAATCGGGAAAAACTGTTTTTT
>TRBJ2-7|-|-|TRBV19
CASSIGGGSYEQYF
TGTGCCAGTAGTATTGGAGGGGGATCCTACGAGCAGTACTTC
>TRBJ1-2|TRBD1|-|TRBV24-1
CATGTGSYGYTF
TGTGCCACCGGGACAGGGTCCTATGGCTACACCTTC
>TRBJ1-5|TRBD1|once|TRBV19
CASSTGTGDHNQPQHF
TGTGCCAGTAGTACCGGGACAGGGGATCACAATCAGCCCCAGCATTTT
>TRBJ1-2|TRBD1|many|TRBV2
CASSRDSANYGYTF
TGTGCCAGCAGTAGGGACAGCGCTAACTATGGCTACACCTTC
>TRBJ2-7|TRBD2|few|TRBV7-9
CASSHGTSGRGGYEQYF
TGTGCCAGCAGTCACGGGACTAGCGGGAGAGGTGGCTACGAGCAGTACTTC
>TRBJ1-1|-|few|TRBV20-1
CSATTGNTEAFF
TGCAGTGCTACAACAGGGAACACTGAAGCTTTCTTT
>TRBJ2-5|-|-|TRBV10-3
CAVSEWTDQETQYF
TGTGCCGTCAGTGAGTGGACAGACCAAGAGACCCAGTACTTC
>TRBJ2-7|TRBD1|many|TRBV2
CASSDWDRGIYEQYF
TGTGCCAGCAGTGATTGGGACAGGGGGATCTACGAGCAGTACTTC
>TRBJ2-5|-|many|TRBV14
CASSSDSVGTQYF
TGTGCCAGCAGCTCGGACAGCGTGGGGACCCAGTACTTC
>TRBJ2-7|-|-|TRBV6-5
CASSYSQGAYEQYF
TGTGCCAGCAGTTACTCACAGGGAGCCTACGAGCAGTACTTC
>TRBJ1-4|-|-|TRBV19
CASSDLFGEKLSF
TGTGCCAGCTCGGACTTGTTCGGCGAAAAACTGTCTTTT
>TRBJ1-2|-|-|TRBV29-1
CSDGGAGYGYTF
TGCAGCGATGGAGGGGCCGGCTATGGCTACACCTTC
>TRBJ2-6|-|-|TRBV7-6
CASSLEGGSSGANVLTF
TGTGCCAGCAGCTTAGAGGGGGGCAGCTCCGGGGCCAACGTCCTGACTTTC
>TRBJ1-1|TRBD1|-|TRBV19
CASSKTGQTEAFF
TGTGCCAGTAGTAAGACAGGGCAAACTGAAGCTTTCTTT
>TRBJ1-2|TRBD1|-|TRBV19
CASIESYGTGGAYIGYTF
TGTGCCAGTATTGAAAGCTACGGGACAGGGGGCGCGTACATTGGCTACACCTTC
>TRBJ2-7|TRBD1|few|TRBV12-3/TRBV12-4
CASTLQGSSTEQYF
TGTGCCAGCACCCTACAGGGGAGTTCAACCGAGCAGTACTTC
>TRBJ1-1|-|-|TRBV7-9
CASGPGEREAFF
TGTGCCAGCGGACCGGGAGAAAGAGAAGCTTTCTTT
>TRBJ1-4|-|-|TRBV2
CASSVGTEKLFF
TGTGCCAGCAGTGTCGGGACAGAAAAACTGTTTTTT
>TRBJ2-7|TRBD1|-|TRBV7-6
CASSRQGTPLGEQYF
TGTGCCAGCAGTAGACAGGGTACGCCCTTGGGCGAGCAGTACTTC
>TRBJ2-5|TRBD1|-|TRBV12-3/TRBV12-4
CASSVPTGGPPQETQYF
TGTGCCAGCAGTGTACCGACAGGGGGCCCTCCCCAAGAGACCCAGTACTTC
>TRBJ1-2|-|-|TRBV12-3/TRBV12-4
CAIKGGYGYTF
TGTGCCATCAAAGGGGGCTATGGCTACACCTTC
>TRBJ1-3|-|few|TRBV25-1
CAWSALRAGNTIYF
TGTGCCTGGAGTGCCTTGAGGGCTGGAAACACCATATATTTT
>TRBJ1-4|-|-|TRBV7-9
CASSGWARGNEKLFF
TGTGCCAGCAGCGGATGGGCTCGGGGGAATGAAAAACTGTTTTTT
>TRBJ1-1|-|few|TRBV5-4
CAYLRGSGTEAFF
TGTGCCTACCTGCGGGGGAGTGGCACTGAAGCTTTCTTT
>TRBJ2-7|-|few|TRBV2
CASTPGAYEQYF
TGTGCCAGCACTCCCGGGGCCTACGAGCAGTACTTC
>TRBJ1-1|TRBD1|-|TRBV19
CASSPGQGTMNTEAFF
TGTGCCAGTAGTCCCGGACAGGGTACCATGAACACTGAAGCTTTCTTT
>TRBJ1-2|-|many|TRBV10-3
CAISGRDNYGYTF
TGTGCCATCAGTGGCAGGGACAACTATGGCTACACCTTC
>TRBJ1-3|TRBD1|many|TRBV5-1
CASSFGTAGNTIYF
TGCGCCAGCAGCTTTGGGACAGCTGGAAACACCATATATTTT
>TRBJ2-5|-|few|TRBV20-1
CSAPRRKGLLETQYF
TGCAGTGCCCCTAGACGAAAGGGGCTTCTTGAGACCCAGTACTTC
>TRBJ1-6|TRBD1|-|TRBV7-2
CASSQISGTGGESLHF
TGTGCCAGCAGCCAAATATCTGGGACAGGGGGTGAGTCCCTCCACTTT
>TRBJ1-5|-|many|TRBV7-2
CASSLAPGDQPQHF
TGTGCCAGCAGCTTAGCGCCGGGAGATCAGCCCCAGCATTTT
>TRBJ1-1|-|-|TRBV7-6
CASRGSGVYSEAFF
TGTGCCAGCAGGGGTTCGGGCGTTTATTCTGAAGCTTTCTTT
>TRBJ2-2|-|-|TRBV7-9
CASRDKWNTGELFF
TGTGCCAGCAGGGACAAGTGGAACACCGGGGAGCTGTTTTTT
>TRBJ1-1|-|once|TRBV29-1
CSVSRGEAKPF
TGCAGCGTTTCTAGGGGGGAAGCAAAACCCTTT
>TRBJ2-5|TRBD1|-|TRBV11-1
CASTHARDRGGTETQYF
TGTGCCAGCACCCACGCCCGAGACAGGGGAGGCACAGAGACCCAGTACTTC
>TRBJ2-5|TRBD1|-|TRBV20-1
CSANPDRVGETQYF
TGCAGTGCTAACCCGGACAGGGTAGGGGAGACCCAGTACTTC
>TRBJ2-5|-|-|TRBV24-1
CAISESGATTGETQYF
TGTGCCATCAGTGAGTCCGGGGCTACGACGGGGGAGACCCAGTACTTC
>TRBJ1-4|-|-|TRBV7-8
CASSFAQGEKLFF
TGTGCCAGCAGCTTCGCCCAGGGGGAAAAACTGTTTTTT
>TRBJ2-7|-|-|TRBV5-1
CASSLAEWDEQYF
TGCGCCAGCAGCTTGGCCGAATGGGATGAGCAGTACTTC
>TRBJ1-5|TRBD1|-|TRBV7-9
CVSSSGTGDNQPQHF
TGTGTCAGCAGCTCCGGGACAGGGGACAATCAGCCCCAGCATTTT
>TRBJ2-7|-|-|TRBV24-1
CATSDLRASVNEQYF
TGTGCCACCAGTGATTTGCGAGCTAGCGTCAATGAGCAGTACTTC
>TRBJ1-6|TRBD1|-|TRBV20-1
CRSGQGLGSPLHF
TGCAGATCGGGACAGGGGTTGGGTTCACCCCTCCACTTT
>TRBJ1-1|-|-|TRBV10-2
CASSEGTPSVAFF
TGCGCCAGCAGTGAGGGGACCCCCTCGGTAGCTTTCTTT
>TRBJ2-5|TRBD2|many|TRBV7-9
CASSLGLAQQETQYF
TGTGCCAGCAGCTTGGGACTAGCGCAACAAGAGACCCAGTACTTC
>TRBJ2-7|-|few|TRBV7-2
CASSLDGSESSYEQYF
TGTGCCAGCAGCTTAGATGGTAGCGAAAGCTCCTACGAGCAGTACTTC